The 10 T cell receptor beta chains reported below all come from one sample, sequenced in a study of T cells in Graves' hyperthyroidism and ophthalmopathy. Amplification of TCR beta CDR3 regions used RNA as the template. Initially, a first-round RT-PCR of the TCR CDR3 employed the HTBI primer set. TCRdb fed the multiplex PCR reads into MiXCR, producing one record per CDR3 protein. The sample includes roughly 500,000 distinct CDR3 sequences, roughly 45% of them seen just once. Input material: peripheral blood or thyroid tissue (not recorded which). These receptors came from an adult woman with Graves' disease, either hyperthyroidism or ophthalmopathy (not recorded which).

The sample holds many counts of this clonotype. The chain links TRBV24-1 to TRBJ1-2; D is undetermined. V was cut by 4 bases and J by 8 bases, with 10 bases left in between. The CDR3 totals 12 residues. CDR1 is KGHDR, CDR2 SFDVKD, per germline. The CDR3 coding sequence is TGTGCCACCAGTGAACACGGAGGAGGCTACACCTTC. The encoded protein is CATSEHGGGYTF.

Ten or more counts support this clonotype. The CDR3 bases are TGTGCCAGCAGGGATACAGCTAACTATGGCTACACCTTC. This encodes CASRDTANYGYTF. The V gene is TRBV6-6, the J gene TRBJ1-2; D not certain. With 6 bases removed from V and 0 bases from J, the gap between germline ends came to 8 bases. The CDR3 is made up of 13 amino acids. Germline V gives CDR1 MNHNY, CDR2 SVGAGI (reference sequence).

This clonotype occurred many times. V gene TRBV9 combines with J gene TRBJ2-7, with 8 bases lining up with TRBD1. Germline lookup yields CDR1 SGDLS and CDR2 YYNGEE. The CDR3 contains 16 residues. The ends lost 0 bases at V and 0 bases at J; junction bases unmatched: 5. DNA for the CDR3: TGTGCCAGCAGCGTAGGCGTCGGACAGGGCTCCTACGAGCAGTACTTC. This encodes CASSVGVGQGSYEQYF.

The V and J genes are TRBV2 and TRBJ2-7, with D uncertain. Trimming took off 6 bases at V and 6 bases at J, with 9 bases between the two ends. The CDR3 runs 11 residues. Germline values: CDR1 SNHLY, CDR2 FYNNEI. The CDR3 protein is CASSITAEQYF. CDR3 DNA: TGTGCCAGCAGCATCACGGCCGAGCAGTACTTC.

V usage is TRBV9 and J usage is TRBJ1-5; D gene uncertain. V lost 4 bases to trimming and J lost 7 bases, with 18 bases between them. The CDR3 covers 15 residues. Germline V lookup: CDR1 SGDLS, CDR2 YYNGEE. This CDR3 is CASSQDRGDLQPQHF. In DNA form, the CDR3 reads TGTGCCAGCAGCCAAGATCGTGGGGATCTACAGCCCCAGCATTTT.

This chain links TRBV6-6 with TRBJ2-7; 8 nucleotides agree with TRBD1. This CDR3 is built from 12 residues. Trimming took 6 bases from V and 6 from J; bases not matched to a gene: 4. CDR1 is MNHNY, CDR2 SVGAGI, per germline (reference sequence). The CDR3 reads CASRRQGFEQYF. The DNA of the CDR3 is TGTGCCAGCAGAAGACAGGGGTTCGAGCAGTACTTC.

The rearrangement links TRBV20-1 to TRBJ1-4; unclear D gene. This CDR3 region has 16 residues. The V gene's germline CDR1 is DFQATT and CDR2 SNEGSKA (reference sequence). Trimming took 5 bases from V and 6 from J, leaving 22 bases between them. The chain's CDR3 is CSALTPAEGGDEKLFF. The DNA of the CDR3 is TGCAGTGCTTTGACACCCGCGGAGGGTGGAGATGAAAAACTGTTTTTT.

This clonotype was picked up a small number of times. The J gene is TRBJ2-7, the V gene TRBV20-1, with 8 bases aligning to TRBD1. The germline V gene has CDR1 DFQATT and CDR2 SNEGSKA (reference sequence). This CDR3 contains 14 residues. The trim removed 5 bases at V and 2 bases at J, leaving 8 bases unmatched. The CDR3 is CSAGDRPSTYEQYF. The CDR3, as DNA: TGCAGTGCTGGGGACAGGCCCTCTACCTACGAGCAGTACTTC.

This chain links TRBV24-1 with TRBJ1-1, with D unclear. The V gene's germline CDR1 is KGHDR and CDR2 SFDVKD. This CDR3 comprises 13 residues. With 7 bases removed from V and 0 bases from J, the gap between germline ends came to 8 bases. CDR3 residues: CATSDIMNTEAFF. The CDR3 nucleotides are TGTGCCACCAGCGATATCATGAACACTGAAGCTTTCTTT.

The table lists this clonotype with many counts. The chain employs TRBV19 and TRBJ1-4; TRBD1 matches 7 bases. The CDR3 has 13 residues. CDR1 and CDR2 from the germline V gene are LNHDA and SQIVND (reference sequence). The junction had 12 bases not matched to a gene; V was cut back by 5 bases and J by 15 bases. CDR3 DNA: TGTGCCAGTAGTGCGCTCGGACAGGCCCGTATGTTTTTT. This sequence encodes CASSALGQARMFF.